This T cell receptor beta chain was retrieved from a study of T cells in Graves' hyperthyroidism and ophthalmopathy. Study background: Peripheral blood was secured at the point of initial diagnosis, before any treatment.

This clonotype was counted a few times. Its antigen is not known. The study's findings and limits: Ophthalmopathy was told apart from stable hyperthyroidism by a 13 V-J model.

Amplified TCR beta CDR3 regions came from RNA transcripts. TCR CDR3 regions were first amplified by RT-PCR with HTBI primers. A single record per CDR3 protein comes from TCRdb applying MiXCR to the multiplex PCR reads. The data contain some 300,000 distinct CDR3 sequences, approximately 18% of them seen just once; the ten biggest clones take up roughly 39%. Ophthalmopathy cases met thresholds of Clinical Activity Score at least 3, NOSPECS grade at least 4 and duration under 3 months. The CDR3 has 12 residues. Trimming removed 2 bases at V and 5 bases at J, with 4 bases between. CDR1 and CDR2 (germline): MNHEY, SVGAGI.

This rearrangement joins TRBV6-5 to TRBJ1-3; D uncertain. What was sequenced was blood. The clonotype comes from a man aged 50-59 years with Graves' ophthalmopathy. The CDR3 nucleotides are TGTGCCAGCAGTTACGACAGAAACACCATATATTTT. Protein sequence: CASSYDRNTIYF.